The 23 T cell receptor beta chains reported below all come from one sample, sequenced in a study of T cell repertoires in cytomegalovirus infection. TCRdb reanalysed the reads using MiXCR and keeps one entry per CDR3 protein. Of under 300,000 distinct CDR3 sequences in the sample, roughly an eighth were seen once. The sample consisted of PBMCs. These receptor sequences come from a human donor in good health (CMV status not recorded). Some clones in this sample may be carry-over from other donors' samples.

The chain uses TRBV5-1 and TRBJ2-3; D call uncertain. CDR3 size: 13 residues. Germline V CDR1 and CDR2: SGHRS, YFSETQ. Deletions cut 3 bases from V and 0 bases from J, with 5 bases between. CDR3 sequence: CASSWGSTDTQYF. CDR3 DNA: TGCGCCAGCAGCTGGGGTAGCACAGATACGCAGTATTTT.

This clonotype was seen ten or more times. The V call is TRBV19, the J call TRBJ1-2; 7 nucleotides align to TRBD1. This CDR3 is built from 14 residues. CDR1 LNHDA and CDR2 SQIVND come from the germline V gene (reference sequence). V gave up 10 bases and J gave up 8 bases; unmatched junction bases: 16. CDR3 DNA: TGTGCCACTAAAACCAGGGGGGGTGTAGACGGCTACACCTTC. Amino acid sequence: CATKTRGGVDGYTF.

This clonotype was picked up many times. The genes are TRBV20-1 and TRBJ1-4; tentative D call: TRBD1 (6 bases). The V end was cut by 0 bases, the J end by 9 bases, with 14 bases between. Germline V gene lookup returns CDR1 DFQATT and CDR2 SNEGSKA (reference sequence). This CDR3 has 14 residues. For the CDR3, the DNA is TGCAGTGCTAGAGAGGGCAGGGGCTGGCAAAAACTGTTTTTT. Translating it yields CSAREGRGWQKLFF.

This clonotype was seen ten or more times. The chain joins TRBV7-8 to TRBJ1-1; a possible D gene is TRBD1 (5 bases). Germline assignment: CDR1 SGHVS and CDR2 FQNEAQ. This CDR3 comprises 15 residues. Trimming cost V 1 base and J 4 bases, with 13 bases left between them. In DNA, the CDR3 is TGTGCCAGCAGCTTAGTAGCAGGGACCCTCACTGAAGCTTTCTTT. Translation: CASSLVAGTLTEAFF.

This sequence joins TRBV6-2 or TRBV6-3 and TRBJ2-1; D perhaps matches TRBD1 (6 bases). The germline V gene has CDR1 MNHEY and CDR2 SVGEGT. The CDR3 spans 13 residues. Trimming removed 8 bases at V and 4 bases at J, with 12 bases between. DNA of the CDR3: TGTGCCAGCCATTGGGGGCAGTACAATGAGCAGTTCTTC. Translating gives CASHWGQYNEQFF.

The chain is built from TRBV20-1 and TRBJ2-7, with D maybe TRBD2 (5 bases). Deletions cut 3 bases from V and 5 bases from J, with 11 bases between. There are 12 residues in the CDR3. The germline V gene has CDR1 DFQATT and CDR2 SNEGSKA (reference sequence). CDR3 region: CSAREASHEQYF. The DNA of the CDR3 is TGCAGTGCTAGGGAGGCTTCCCACGAGCAGTACTTC.

This clonotype was found many times. The gene calls are TRBV7-6 and TRBJ2-7; D unclear. The CDR3 sequence is 13 residues long. V was trimmed by 3 bases and J by 4 bases, leaving 10 bases between them. Germline CDR1 reads SGHVS; CDR2 reads FNYEAQ. The CDR3 DNA reads TGTGCCAGCAGCTTGGGCCGGAGTTACGAGCAGTACTTC. As protein: CASSLGRSYEQYF.

This clonotype has ten or more counts. The CDR3 DNA follows: TGTGCCAGCAGTTACTCCCGGGGACTCTACGAGCAGTACTTC. It translates to CASSYSRGLYEQYF. The chain joins TRBV6-2 or TRBV6-3 to TRBJ2-7; the D gene is possibly TRBD2 (6 bases). The germline V gene has CDR1 MNHEY and CDR2 SVGEGT. This CDR3 region has 14 residues. Trimming stripped 0 bases from V and 3 bases from J, with 9 bases between.

This clonotype came up many times. V and J are TRBV7-2 and TRBJ2-3; 11 positions agree with TRBD2. Germline V gene lookup returns CDR1 SGHTA and CDR2 FQGNSA. This CDR3 is built from 16 residues. V was clipped by 5 bases and J by 5 bases; unmatched bases: 9. CDR3 loop: CASSLNSGRAGDTQYF. The CDR3 coding sequence is TGTGCCAGCAGCCTTAATAGCGGGAGGGCCGGAGATACGCAGTATTTT. Combining the CDR3 with reference TRBV7-2 and TRBJ2-3 gives the whole variable domain GAGVSQSPSNKVTEKGKDVELRCDPISGHTALYWYRQSLGQGLEFLIYFQGNSAPDKSGLPSDRFSAERTGGSVSTLTIQRTQQEDSAVYLCASSLNSGRAGDTQYFGPGTRLTVL.

This clonotype was counted at least ten times. The rearrangement links TRBV7-2 to TRBJ2-5; 8 bases align to TRBD2. After removal of 5 bases from V and 4 bases from J, the junction contained 12 bases not matched to a gene. The germline CDR1 and CDR2 sequences are SGHTA and FQGNSA. The length of the CDR3 is 16 residues. The CDR3 DNA reads TGTGCCAGCAGCATCCCTTCGGGGACTAGAGGAGAGACCCAGTACTTC. Protein product: CASSIPSGTRGETQYF.

At least ten counts were recorded for this clonotype. The chain uses TRBV7-2 and TRBJ2-3; D ambiguous. The V gene's germline CDR1 is SGHTA and CDR2 FQGNSA. Trimming took 7 bases from V and 5 from J, leaving 13 bases between them. CDR3 length equals 13 residues. This CDR3 reads CASNPYVRDTQYF. The DNA of the CDR3 is TGTGCCAGCAACCCCTATGTTCGAGATACGCAGTATTTT.

This clonotype appeared many times. The chain combines TRBV27 with TRBJ1-5; D is perhaps TRBD1 (6 bases). V was cut by 2 bases and J by 4 bases, with 12 bases left in between. There are 15 residues in the CDR3. CDR1 is MNHEY and CDR2 is SMNVEV in the germline V gene (reference sequence). The CDR3 region has the DNA TGTGCCAGCAGTTTACGGCAGGGGACAAATCAGCCCCAGCATTTT. Its protein is CASSLRQGTNQPQHF.

V gene TRBV20-1 combines with J gene TRBJ2-1, with TRBD2 identical over 9 bases. Germline CDR1 DFQATT, CDR2 SNEGSKA (reference sequence). The CDR3 consists of 15 residues. Trimming took 6 bases from V and 8 from J; bases not matched to a gene: 14. CDR3 residues: CSAPTSGISRDEQFF. CDR3 DNA sequence: TGCAGTGCGCCGACTAGCGGCATATCTAGGGATGAGCAGTTCTTC.

The V call is TRBV2, the J call TRBJ2-1; D is unresolved. V was pared by 2 bases and J by 6 bases, with 11 bases between. The CDR3 length is 14 residues. Germline-derived CDR1 and CDR2 are SNHLY and FYNNEI. CDR3 sequence (DNA): TGTGCCAGCAGTGAAATCCTTCTCGGCAATGAGCAGTTCTTC. This sequence encodes CASSEILLGNEQFF. The whole variable domain, remainder taken from reference TRBV2 and TRBJ2-1, is EPEVTQTPSHQVTQMGQEVILRCVPISNHLYFYWYRQILGQKVEFLVSFYNNEISEKSEIFDDQFSVERPDGSNFTLKIRSTKLEDSAMYFCASSEILLGNEQFFGPGTRLTVL.

This clonotype appeared many times. V and J are TRBV7-8 and TRBJ1-1; 7 nucleotides line up with TRBD1. V lost 10 bases and J lost 5; bases outside the gene matches: 13. This CDR3 has 14 residues. From germline, CDR1 is SGHVS and CDR2 FQNEAQ. The CDR3 nucleotides read TGTGCCACCACGCTGATACAGGGGTTGACTGAAGCTTTCTTT. Protein product: CATTLIQGLTEAFF.

This clonotype was recorded many times. The chain is built from TRBV7-2 and TRBJ1-2; D possibly corresponds to TRBD1 (5 bases). Germline-derived CDR1 and CDR2 are SGHTA and FQGNSA. V shed 4 bases and J shed 4 bases, with 10 bases lying between them. The CDR3 is 13 amino acids. CDR3 residues: CASSSDRIYGYTF. The DNA of the CDR3 is TGTGCCAGCAGCTCTGACAGAATCTATGGCTACACCTTC.

This clonotype was seen more than once but under ten times. The rearrangement links TRBV28 to TRBJ1-5; D perhaps matches TRBD1 (5 bases). The V end lost 3 bases, the J end lost 0 bases, and 18 bases lay between the germline ends. Germline values: CDR1 MDHEN, CDR2 SYDVKM. CDR3 length equals 18 residues. DNA of the CDR3: TGTGCCAGCAGTTTGGTCACAGCTGGGGGGTATAGCAATCAGCCCCAGCATTTT. It is translated as CASSLVTAGGYSNQPQHF.

The chain carries TRBV20-1 and TRBJ2-7; TRBD2 matches 12 bases. Germline assignment: CDR1 DFQATT and CDR2 SNEGSKA (reference sequence). This CDR3 region has 15 residues. V dropped 5 bases and J dropped 3; count of bases not matched to a gene: 8. Written as DNA, the CDR3 is TGCAGTGCTCCTCACCCGACTAGCGGGAGCTACGAGCAGTACTTC. This translates into CSAPHPTSGSYEQYF.

This clonotype was seen at least ten times. The gene calls are TRBV7-2 and TRBJ2-3, with D unclear. Germline CDR1 is SGHTA and CDR2 is FQGNSA. V lost 0 bases, J lost 4 bases, and 8 bases lay in between. The CDR3 consists of 14 residues. Written as DNA, the CDR3 is TGTGCCAGCAGCTTAGCAGCCGCGCCAGATACGCAGTATTTT. Amino acid sequence: CASSLAAAPDTQYF.

This chain joins TRBV12-5 and TRBJ1-5; no clear D gene. This CDR3 has 14 residues. Germline loops: CDR1 LGHNT, CDR2 FRNRAP. Trimming stripped 2 bases from V and 1 base from J, with 6 bases between. CDR3 protein: CASGLPPSNQPQHF. The CDR3 DNA is TGTGCTAGTGGTTTGCCCCCAAGCAATCAGCCCCAGCATTTT.

This clonotype was recorded many times. The genes are TRBV7-2 and TRBJ1-1; the D is unclear. Germline loops: CDR1 SGHTA, CDR2 FQGNSA. V shed 5 bases and J shed 2 bases, with 15 bases lying between them. This CDR3 has 15 residues. The chain's CDR3 is CASSDYDPFNTEAFF. Written as DNA, the CDR3 is TGTGCCAGCAGCGATTATGACCCCTTTAACACTGAAGCTTTCTTT.

The genes are TRBV11-1 and TRBJ2-5; D might be TRBD1 or TRBD2, each matching 5 bases. V was shortened by 6 bases and J by 4 bases, with 18 bases between the two germline ends. CDR3 size: 15 residues. Looked up from germline, CDR1 is SGHAT and CDR2 is FQDESV (reference sequence). The chain's CDR3 is CASRRRDLAGETQYF. DNA for the CDR3: TGTGCCAGCAGACGTAGGGACCTAGCCGGAGAGACCCAGTACTTC.

As for this clonotype: The conserved final phenylalanine or tryptophan is absent from the CDR3, which likely points to a read error. This sequence joins TRBV7-2 and TRBJ1-6; no clear D. The CDR3 runs 14 residues. V dropped 1 base and J dropped 8 bases, with 9 bases sitting between them. CDR1 and CDR2 from the germline V gene are SGHTA and FQGNSA. CDR3 sequence: CASSLDLGDSPLHL. CDR3 in DNA: TGTGCCAGCAGCTTAGATTTGGGCGATTCACCCCTCCACCTT.